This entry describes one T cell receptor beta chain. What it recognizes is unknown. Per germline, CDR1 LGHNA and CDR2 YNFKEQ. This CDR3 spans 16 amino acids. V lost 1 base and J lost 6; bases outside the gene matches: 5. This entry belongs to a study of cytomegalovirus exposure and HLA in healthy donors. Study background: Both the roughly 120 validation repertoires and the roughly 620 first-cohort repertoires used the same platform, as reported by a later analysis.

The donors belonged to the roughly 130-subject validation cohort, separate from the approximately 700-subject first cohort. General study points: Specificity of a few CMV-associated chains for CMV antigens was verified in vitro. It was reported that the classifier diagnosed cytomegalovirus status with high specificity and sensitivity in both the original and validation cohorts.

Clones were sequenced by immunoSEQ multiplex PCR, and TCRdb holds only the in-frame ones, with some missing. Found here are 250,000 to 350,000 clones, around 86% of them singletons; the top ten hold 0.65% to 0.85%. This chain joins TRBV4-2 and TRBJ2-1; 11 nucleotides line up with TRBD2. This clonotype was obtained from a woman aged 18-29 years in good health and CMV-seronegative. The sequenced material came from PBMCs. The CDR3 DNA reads TGTGCCAGCAGCCAAGGTCAGGGACTAGCGGTCAATGAGCAGTTCTTC. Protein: CASSQGQGLAVNEQFF.